Below, 19 T cell receptor beta chains from the same sample are listed, as sequenced in a study of OX40 agonist ivuxolimab in advanced cancers. Profiling relied on immunoSEQ multiplex PCR, and the TCRdb table lists in-frame clones only, not all of them. The sample records under 95,000 clones, about 82% being singletons. The starting material was CD4+ or CD8+ T cells sorted from blood, obtained in a trial of the OX40 agonist ivuxolimab. The source is an adult with an advanced solid tumor such as melanoma, head and neck, liver or kidney cancer.

The V call is TRBV7-8, the J call TRBJ2-6, with TRBD1 as a possible D gene (5 bases). V lost 3 bases and J lost 4, with 10 bases in between. The CDR3 extends over 15 amino acids. The V gene's germline CDR1 is SGHVS and CDR2 FQNEAQ. CDR3 sequence (DNA): TGTGCCAGCAGCTTCCAGGGATCCGGGGCCAACGTCCTGACTTTC. Amino acids: CASSFQGSGANVLTF. Complete variable domain (other parts from reference TRBV7-8 and TRBJ2-6): GAGVSQSPRYKVAKRGQDVALRCDPISGHVSLFWYQQALGQGPEFLTYFQNEAQLDKSGLPSDRFFAERPEGSVSTLKIQRTQQEDSAVYLCASSFQGSGANVLTFGAGSRLTVL.

The gene calls are TRBV15 and TRBJ2-1, with unresolved D. V lost 0 bases and J lost 9, with 9 bases in between. Germline assignment: CDR1 LNHNV and CDR2 YYDKDF (reference sequence). The length of the CDR3 is 13 residues. CDR3 sequence: CATSREVAPEQFF. DNA of the CDR3: TGTGCCACCAGCAGAGAGGTGGCCCCTGAGCAGTTCTTC.

The V and J genes are TRBV6-5 and TRBJ2-5, with D possibly matching TRBD2 (6 bases). CDR3 length equals 14 residues. Per germline, CDR1 MNHEY and CDR2 SVGAGI. V gave up 5 bases and J gave up 5 bases, with 15 bases separating them. The DNA of the CDR3 is TGTGCCAGCAGTCCTCCGGGACTCCTGGAGACCCAGTACTTC. Translating gives CASSPPGLLETQYF.

This clone was detected once. This chain connects TRBV18 to TRBJ2-5, with D possibly matching TRBD2 (5 bases). The V end lost 4 bases, the J end lost 4 bases, and 10 bases lay between the germline ends. The germline CDR1 and CDR2 sequences are KGHSH and LQKENI. This CDR3 contains 13 residues. CDR3 DNA: TGTGCCAGCTCACAGACCGGAGGAGAGACCCAGTACTTC. It specifies CASSQTGGETQYF.

This clone has ten or more counts. The rearrangement uses TRBV7-8 and TRBJ1-1; 7 nucleotides line up with TRBD1. Losses at the gene ends were 5 bases for V and 4 bases for J; bases not matched to a gene: 10. Per germline, CDR1 SGHVS and CDR2 FQNEAQ. The CDR3 is 15 residues long. This chain's CDR3 is CASSLRQGPSTEAFF. In DNA form, the CDR3 reads TGTGCCAGCAGCCTCCGACAGGGACCGAGCACTGAAGCTTTCTTT.

A remark on this clone: Other DNA sequences from this sample encode an identical CDR3 as well. The chain uses TRBV27 and TRBJ2-1; TRBD2 aligns across 7 bases. J gave up 2 bases and V 9 bases, and 13 bases lay outside the gene matches. This CDR3 region has 16 residues. The germline gives CDR1 MNHEY, CDR2 SMNVEV (reference sequence). CDR3 nucleotides: TGTGCCAGTAGTACTTATGGCCGGGGGGCCTACAATGAGCAGTTCTTC. Translated, it gives CASSTYGRGAYNEQFF.

The chain links TRBV19 to TRBJ2-1; 9 bases map to TRBD2. This CDR3 spans 19 amino acids. Trimming removed 6 bases from V and 2 bases from J; junction bases left unmatched: 17. Germline V gene data show CDR1 as LNHDA and CDR2 as SQIVND (reference sequence). CDR3: CASSQKGWGLAGTYNEQFF. The DNA of the CDR3 is TGTGCCAGTAGCCAAAAGGGGTGGGGGCTAGCGGGAACCTACAATGAGCAGTTCTTC. Full variable domain (missing parts from reference TRBV19 and TRBJ2-1): DGGITQSPKYLFRKEGQNVTLSCEQNLNHDAMYWYRQDPGQGLRLIYYSQIVNDFQKGDIAEGYSVSREKKESFPLTVTSAQKNPTAFYLCASSQKGWGLAGTYNEQFFGPGTRLTVL.

V and J are TRBV7-2 and TRBJ2-3, with D hard to call. Per germline, CDR1 SGHTA and CDR2 FQGNSA. The CDR3 has 14 residues. V was pared by 1 base and J by 6 bases, with 11 bases between. The CDR3 loop reads CASSLGSKFDTQYF. CDR3 sequence (DNA): TGTGCCAGCAGCTTAGGGTCTAAGTTTGATACGCAGTATTTT.

The V and J genes are TRBV19 and TRBJ1-1, with D uncertain. In germline, CDR1 is LNHDA, CDR2 SQIVND (reference sequence). The CDR3 loop spans 12 amino acids. With 2 bases removed from V and 2 bases from J, the gap between germline ends came to 3 bases. CDR3 region: CASSIPNTEAFF. The CDR3 DNA reads TGTGCCAGTAGTATACCTAACACTGAAGCTTTCTTT.

The rearrangement joins TRBV7-3 to TRBJ1-2, with unresolved D. CDR3 size: 13 residues. The ends were cut back, 2 bases at V and 4 bases at J, with 8 bases in the middle. Per germline, CDR1 SGHTA and CDR2 FQGTGA. The CDR3 nucleotides are TGTGCCAGCAGCTTAGACCTTGGCTATGGCTACACCTTC. Protein sequence: CASSLDLGYGYTF.

The rearrangement links TRBV7-9 to TRBJ2-1, with 10 bases identical to TRBD1. Germline V gives CDR1 SEHNR, CDR2 FQNEAQ (reference sequence). V dropped 0 bases and J dropped 2; count of bases not matched to a gene: 4. The CDR3 consists of 17 residues. This CDR3 is CASSLAPGQGTYNEQFF. CDR3 sequence (DNA): TGTGCCAGCAGCTTAGCCCCGGGACAGGGGACCTACAATGAGCAGTTCTTC. The full variable domain, with the rest looked up from reference TRBV7-9 and TRBJ2-1, is DTGVSQNPRHKITKRGQNVTFRCDPISEHNRLYWYRQTLGQGPEFLTYFQNEAQLEKSRLLSDRFSAERPKGSFSTLEIQRTEQGDSAMYLCASSLAPGQGTYNEQFFGPGTRLTVL.

The chain carries TRBV5-1 and TRBJ2-1, with TRBD2 matching over 8 bases. The CDR3 totals 17 residues. V lost 1 base, J lost 6 bases, and 12 bases stayed unmatched. CDR1 SGHRS and CDR2 YFSETQ come from the germline V gene. The chain's CDR3 is CASSLLGAGGSTNEQFF. DNA of the CDR3: TGCGCCAGCAGCTTGCTAGGTGCGGGGGGATCTACCAATGAGCAGTTCTTC.

The chain carries TRBV5-4 and TRBJ1-5; D possibly corresponds to TRBD1 (5 bases). Deletions cut 3 bases from V and 0 bases from J, with 7 bases between. The germline V gene encodes CDR1 SGHNT and CDR2 YYREEE (reference sequence). CDR3 size: 14 residues. The CDR3 loop reads CASSSDSSNQPQHF. In DNA, the CDR3 is TGTGCCAGCAGCTCCGACAGTAGCAATCAGCCCCAGCATTTT. The variable domain in full, completed from reference TRBV5-4 and TRBJ1-5, reads ETGVTQSPTHLIKTRGQQVTLRCSSQSGHNTVSWYQQALGQGPQFIFQYYREEENGRGNFPPRFSGLQFPNYSSELNVNALELDDSALYLCASSSDSSNQPQHFGDGTRLSIL.

The chain uses TRBV30 and TRBJ2-7, with a tentative D call TRBD1 (6 bases). The CDR3 spans 16 residues. Germline values: CDR1 GTSNPN, CDR2 SVGIG (reference sequence). Trimming took off 1 base at V and 3 bases at J, with 19 bases between the two ends. Here the CDR3 DNA reads TGTGCCTGGAGTGGGGGGCGGGCGAGAAATTACTACGAGCAGTACTTC. It codes for CAWSGGRARNYYEQYF.

This rearrangement joins TRBV2 to TRBJ2-1; no clear D gene. The CDR3 length is 13 residues. Germline-derived CDR1 and CDR2 are SNHLY and FYNNEI. Between the trimmed V and J ends, which lost 6 bases and 8 bases, there was a span of 14 bases. The CDR3 loop is CASSYSTLDEQFF. The CDR3 nucleotides are TGTGCCAGCAGCTATTCGACCCTAGATGAGCAGTTCTTC.

The chain couples TRBV7-9 to TRBJ1-6; the D gene is possibly TRBD1 (5 bases). The CDR3 runs to 14 residues. V was pared by 4 bases and J by 7 bases, with 11 bases between. The V gene's germline CDR1 is SEHNR and CDR2 FQNEAQ (reference sequence). CDR3 region: CASSSPQANSPLHF. CDR3 in DNA: TGTGCCAGCAGCTCTCCACAGGCAAATTCACCCCTCCACTTT.

This clone showed up just a few times. The chain recombines TRBV7-2 with TRBJ2-1; D ambiguous. V lost 4 bases and J lost 7, with 8 bases in between. The germline V gene encodes CDR1 SGHTA and CDR2 FQGNSA. The CDR3 has 12 residues. CDR3 loop: CASSSSWNEQFF. The CDR3 DNA reads TGTGCCAGCAGCTCCAGTTGGAATGAGCAGTTCTTC.

This chain connects TRBV9 to TRBJ2-1; TRBD2 matches at 10 bases. CDR1 is SGDLS, CDR2 YYNGEE, per germline. The CDR3 totals 16 residues. Trimming at V came to 2 bases and at J to 7 bases, leaving 9 bases not matched to a gene. This CDR3 is CASSVSSGRVGNEQFF. The CDR3 DNA reads as TGTGCCAGCAGCGTTTCGAGCGGGAGGGTAGGGAATGAGCAGTTCTTC.

The chain combines TRBV5-1 with TRBJ2-1, with TRBD2 matching over 9 bases. V gave up 0 bases and J gave up 8 bases; unmatched junction bases: 9. Germline CDR1 reads SGHRS; CDR2 reads YFSETQ. The CDR3 length is 16 residues. DNA of the CDR3: TGCGCCAGCAGCTTGGCTGGCGGGGGGGCCGTCGATGAGCAGTTCTTC. Translating it yields CASSLAGGGAVDEQFF.